This T cell receptor beta chain was sequenced in a study of naive and memory T cell subsets (dated by TCRdb to about 2017). Broadly, across the study: The figure summarizing the skin biopsy and whole blood samples listed about ten blood donors, 7 tuberculin skin test biopsies and 3 saline control biopsies. PCR2 was typically run as a SYBR Green qPCR and stopped at a set threshold, although low-input samples could use end-point PCR of 5 to 7 cycles instead.

Measured from the cysteine to the phenylalanine, the CDR3 is 15 residues long. The CDR3 DNA has 45 bases and is translated from base 1. The CDR1 and CDR2 encoded by the germline V gene (reference sequence) are SGHNT and YYREEE. V sheds 0 bases and J sheds 4 bases, leaving 14 bases between their ends. The study described a robust, sensitive protocol for amplifying, sequencing and analyzing TCRs, using 3' ligation of a UMI-containing oligonucleotide to TCR cDNA. For whole blood analysis, roughly 2.4 ml of peripheral blood was drawn from adult healthy volunteers into Tempus tubes, and RNA was extracted according to the manufacturer's instructions. Before reverse transcription, total RNA that had not been cell sorted was treated with RQ1 DNase, with a target input of 1 to 1000 ng. Skin biopsy and whole blood libraries were made to test pipeline robustness in samples where T cells form a minority population.

Library prep was done by 5' RACE. The ligated cDNA was amplified in four rounds of PCR with nested alpha and beta constant region primers together with the SP2 primer. For the blood and skin samples, TCR RNA was reverse transcribed with SuperScript IV using primers for the alpha and beta constant regions. An oligonucleotide carrying the Illumina SP2 primer and a UMI was ligated to the 3' end of the cDNA by means of T4 RNA ligase 1. The 12-nucleotide UMI consisted of two random hexamers with an eight-base spacer between the hexamers to prevent hairpin formation. TCR alpha and beta chain libraries were processed separately from the second PCR onward, with dual indexing for multiplexing. After pooling, the indexed libraries were analyzed by capillary electrophoresis and sequenced on either an Illumina MiSeq or NextSeq. To boost base diversity and improve cluster recognition, PhiX DNA at roughly 4.5-7% was spiked into the libraries. The authors' analysis ran thus. Demultiplexor pulled UMIs out of read 2, joined the UMIs with the TCR sequence from read 1, and separated reads according to sample indices. Decombinator identified V and J genes and V-J junctions and gave each TCR a five-part identifier that included V and J deletions. Collapsinator used UMIs to correct sequencing errors and PCR amplification heterogeneity, producing a UMI-based abundance for each TCR. CDR3Translator turned identifiers into nucleotide sequence, translated that sequence into amino acids, and pulled out CDR3 regions based on terminal motifs. Error-corrected alpha and beta TCR counts from blood and skin were compared after normalization to input RNA amount. Starting from the raw public reads, TCRdb applied fastp trimming at Q25, assembled clones with MiXCR and retained in-frame beta chains. Rows with a matching CDR3 protein are joined into one entry that keeps the most common DNA and genes. The V and J calls follow TCRdb's processing rather than the paper's. The sample yields more than 60,000 distinct CDR3 sequences; approximately 8% were counted once. The ten largest make up roughly 21% of the sample.

This clonotype was picked up a small number of times. There is no known antigen for this receptor. Per-base qualities were not stored, and no clone one base away is much larger. Paper-wide results and their limitations: The RNA-based method was acknowledged to be potentially sensitive to changes in TCR transcripts with T cell activation and differentiation.

The sequence came from a female donor in good health. Recombination connected TRBV5-4 to TRBJ2-7; too little of a D gene remains to name it. The bases are TGTGCCAGCAGCTTGGGATCAAATAGTGAATACGAGCAGTACTTC. Translated, it reads CASSLGSNSEYEQYF.